Listed below are T cell receptor beta chains from one sample, sequenced in a study of OX40 agonist ivuxolimab in advanced cancers. Clones were sequenced by immunoSEQ multiplex PCR, and TCRdb holds only the in-frame ones, with some missing. The data show 60,000 to 95,000 clones, about 85% seen once. Sequences were derived from CD4+ or CD8+ T cells sorted from blood, sampled in a trial of the OX40 agonist ivuxolimab. These TCRs come from an adult with an advanced solid tumor such as melanoma, head and neck, liver or kidney cancer. Both conserved end residues are part of each CDR3. A D gene is named only where the DNA matches it firmly. Some rows mark clone size as missing; the rest say once, few, many or name a class of expanded clone.

CDR3 DNA	CDR3 protein	clone size	D gene	V gene	J gene
TGTGCCAGCAGCTTAACACTAGCGGGAGGTTCCTACAATGAGCAGTTCTTC	CASSLTLAGGSYNEQFF	.	TRBD2	TRBV11-2	TRBJ2-1
TGCAGCGTTCGATCCTGGGGGGGGTCCCCCTACGAGCAGTACTTC	CSVRSWGGSPYEQYF	once	TRBD2	TRBV29-1	TRBJ2-7
TGCAGCACCGACACAGGGGAAGAGACCCAGTACTTC	CSTDTGEETQYF	.	TRBD1	TRBV29-1	TRBJ2-5
TGTGCCATCAGTGAAGGGGGGGTGGGAGGCAATCAGCCCCAGCATTTT	CAISEGGVGGNQPQHF	once	.	TRBV10-3	TRBJ1-5
TGTGCCAGTAGTGGGAACAGGGTTGTGAACACTGAAGCTTTCTTT	CASSGNRVVNTEAFF	.	.	TRBV19	TRBJ1-1
TGCGCCAGCAGCCAAACCCCCGGGACAGCGAACACCGGGGAGCTGTTTTTT	CASSQTPGTANTGELFF	.	TRBD1	TRBV5-1	TRBJ2-2
TGTGCCAGCAGTGACCTCCGGGACCGCAATCAGCCCCAGCATTTT	CASSDLRDRNQPQHF	.	.	TRBV6-1	TRBJ1-5
TGTGCCAGCAGTTCCCAGGAAAAACTGTTTTTT	CASSSQEKLFF	.	.	TRBV28	TRBJ1-4
TGTGCCAGCAGCATGTTACAGGGTAGCACAGATACGCAGTATTTT	CASSMLQGSTDTQYF	.	.	TRBV5-6	TRBJ2-3
TGTGCCAGCAGCTTGGACAGGTCCCCTGAGCAGTTCTTC	CASSLDRSPEQFF	once	.	TRBV5-4	TRBJ2-1